This T cell receptor (beta chain) was recorded in a study of blood T cell repertoires in COVID-19 (dated by TCRdb to 2018 to 2020). With respect to the entire study: Samples from collaborators originated in the United States, Italy and Spain and spanned both the acute and convalescent phases of COVID-19. The samples were drawn from the first 160 participants of the ongoing ImmuneRACE study and from 1,200 or so subjects provided by 6 global collaborators. Deeply sampled blood TCRbeta repertoires from subjects exposed to, actively infected with, or recovered from COVID-19 were included in the dataset. The repertoires were made available in a free public database intended to serve as a resource for research on the immune response to SARS-CoV-2. The prospective study material was composed of cDNA or gDNA derived from T cells, B-cell-depleted T cells, or PBMCs. A de-identified subject ID, COVID-19 status, age in years and sex were almost always included in the sample metadata. Where available, HLA class I and class II types were taken from metadata supplied by the sample provider and were not determined by assay-based typing.

TCRbeta CDR3 regions were amplified from genomic DNA using the immunoSEQ Assay, a bias-controlled multiplex PCR. The paper's data handling went like this. Within the assay, amplification of reference gene primers was used to estimate how many nucleated cells each sample contained. Sequence reads were collapsed and filtered to measure the absolute abundance of every unique TCRbeta CDR3 rearrangement. Productive Simpson clonality was computed per sample as the square root of Simpson's diversity index over productive rearrangements. TCRdb limited this immuneACCESS table to in-frame rearrangements with V and J called. A share of clones is missing; checked studies link under half to unresolved V genes, and the rest is unexplained. V, J and clone size derive from that table, while D and trimming were established from the DNA sequence. Counted in this sample were hundreds of thousands of clones; 80% to 90% of them appeared once. The ten most abundant clones make up around 16% of the sample.

The research as a whole found: Clinical and demographic metadata were provided uncurated, with the amount varying by source and participant.

In the prospective study, participants were roughly 18 to 100 years old, resided in about two dozen geographic areas of the United States, and were enrolled through a virtual design. In the prospective study, participants were assigned to cohorts based on the clinical history participants reported in a screening survey and a study questionnaire. Recovered participants in ImmuneRACE Cohort 3 were defined as having two consecutive negative NP/OP PCR tests, clearance from a healthcare professional, or resolution of symptoms. Mobile phlebotomists in the prospective study collected whole blood, serum and a nasopharyngeal or oropharyngeal swab from every participant. Additional blood draws and questionnaires over an approximately 2-month period could optionally be provided by prospective study participants. Blood samples from the prospective study were shipped frozen or at room temperature prior to DNA extraction.

About this clone: Its antigen is unknown. Per-nucleotide qualities are absent, and no much larger clonotype sits a single base away.

From its cysteine to its phenylalanine, the CDR3 spans 13 amino acids. Just the 39-base CDR3 DNA is kept, in frame starting at base 1. Trimming costs V 6 bases and J 5 bases, and their ends lie 13 bases apart. From the germline V gene, CDR1 is MDHEN and CDR2 is SYDVKM. The receptor chain draws on TRBV28 and TRBJ2-5; a weak D assignment points to TRBD1 (6 bases agree). The specimen was PBMCs or T cells enriched from blood (not recorded which). This clonotype was sampled from a young man who had recovered from COVID-19. The DNA is TGTGCCAGCAGACAACCAGGGGCCGAGACCCAGTACTTC. It translates to CASRQPGAETQYF.